One T cell receptor beta chain is described in this entry. CDR1 is GTSNPN, CDR2 SVGIG, per germline (reference sequence). CDR3 length equals 15 residues. Losses at the gene ends were 5 bases for V and 4 bases for J; bases not matched to a gene: 12. Study processing details: Reference gene primers were amplified, and this amplification served to estimate nucleated cell counts. Method: immunoSEQ multiplex PCR; TCRdb's copy keeps in-frame clones and lacks some. V and J calls and clone size are those listed in that table; D and trimming were worked out from the DNA. In the table there are approximately 80,000 clones, about 85% of which are singletons. Patients of the Seattle cohort, enrolled during active infection, were followed longitudinally. This sample stems from a study of blood T cell repertoires in COVID-19. In the study overall: The analysed material was cDNA or gDNA that came from T cells, B-cell-depleted T cells, or PBMCs.

The V gene is TRBV30, the J gene TRBJ2-3, with 7 bases matching TRBD2. The sample was peripheral blood. The sequence was obtained from a woman aged 80 or over with COVID-19, enrolled during active disease. The CDR3 loop reads CAWWGGKYRADTQYF. CDR3 nucleotide sequence: TGTGCCTGGTGGGGGGGGAAGTACCGGGCAGATACGCAGTATTTT. Together with reference TRBV30 and TRBJ2-3, the CDR3 gives the full variable domain: SQTIHQWPATLVQPVGSPLSLECTVEGTSNPNLYWYRQAAGRGLQLLFYSVGIGQISSEVPQNLSASRPQDRQFILSSKKLLLSDSGFYLCAWWGGKYRADTQYFGPGTRLTVL.